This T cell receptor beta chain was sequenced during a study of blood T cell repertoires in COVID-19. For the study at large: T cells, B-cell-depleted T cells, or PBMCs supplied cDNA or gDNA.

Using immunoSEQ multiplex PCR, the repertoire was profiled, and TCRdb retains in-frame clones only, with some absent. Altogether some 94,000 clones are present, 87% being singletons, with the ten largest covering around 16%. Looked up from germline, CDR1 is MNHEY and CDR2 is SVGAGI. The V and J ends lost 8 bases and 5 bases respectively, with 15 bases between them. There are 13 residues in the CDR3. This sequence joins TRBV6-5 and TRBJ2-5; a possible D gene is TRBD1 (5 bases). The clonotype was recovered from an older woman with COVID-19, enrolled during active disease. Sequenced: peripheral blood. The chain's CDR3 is CASVVSGSETQYF. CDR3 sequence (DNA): TGTGCCAGCGTGGTCTCAGGGTCGGAGACCCAGTACTTC.